This T cell receptor beta chain appears in the sequencing data of a study of T cell responses to AZD1222 COVID-19 vaccine (dated by TCRdb to about 2021). For context, the study as a whole: TCR sequencing covered 233 trial participants: about 210 given two doses of AZD1222 and 26 given two doses of MenACWY control vaccine. Trial participants were enrolled by age into 18-55, 56-69 and 70-plus year subgroups, with approximately 160, 26 and 62 TCR-sequenced participants respectively.

What the authors observed across the whole study: Most participants were white British and females outnumbered males, and the authors suggested that clonal diversity may have been underestimated. Nearly half of unique spike-specific TCRs reportedly recognized epitopes outside regions mutated in the B.1.351 and B.1.1.7 variants. The vaccine-associated CD4 TCRs covered the entire spike protein, and the dominant responses fell in regions 160-218 and 743-854. The 56-69-year group was small, and its depth increase did not reach significance, likely because of low power. Only five to seven AZD1222 recipients were SARS-CoV-2 seropositive at baseline, limiting conclusions about previously exposed vaccinees. No day 14 peak-response samples were available, so repertoires were characterized only after the peak T cell response. After two AZD1222 doses, spike-specific TCR breadth and depth were significantly higher than at day 0 and than in MenACWY recipients.

The CDR3 starts with the cysteine, ends with the phenylalanine, and has 15 residues. The sequence is cut down to CDR3 DNA, 45 bases in frame from base 1. From V the trimming removes 4 bases and from J it removes 1 base, while the gene matches leave 8 bases of the junction unaccounted for. CDR1 is given as SQVTM and CDR2 as ANQGSEA, both from the germline V gene. Details on this clone: What antigen it recognizes has not been identified. No clone much larger than this one lies a single base away; base qualities are absent.

This sample's time point label indicates: about 28 days (+/-7) after the second vaccine dose. Because spike-specific TCR depth and breadth did not differ between the two schedules, AZD1222 recipients who got a second dose at roughly 4 weeks were pooled with those who got a second dose at roughly 12 weeks. Vaccinee samples came from UK trials COV001 and COV002, including a single-blind randomized controlled phase 2/3 trial of AZD1222 (ChAdOx1 nCoV-19) in healthy adults. For TCRbeta chain sequencing, PBMC samples from trial participants were taken at day 0 and at day 28 after the second dose. The CDR3 regions of human TCRbeta chains were analyzed by immunosequencing. The study's processing was this. Repertoire TCRs were matched against a reference library of SARS-CoV-2-specific TCRs generated with the MIRA antigen-specificity platform. Breadth was defined as the fraction of unique TCRs that were SARS-CoV-2-associated. Depth was defined as the fraction of total T cells that were SARS-CoV-2-associated. Using the MIRA data, each spike-specific TCR was assigned both to the spike region to which the TCR was reactive and to a CD4 or CD8 class. Log10-transformed breadth and depth values were compared by one-way ANOVA with Sidak's multiple comparisons tests. Sourced from immuneACCESS, this table was stored by TCRdb with only in-frame sequences that have V and J called. A share of the clones is absent; for the studies checked, an unresolved V gene accounts for under half, and the remainder has no known explanation. For V, J and clone size, that table is used; D and trimming come from the DNA. In all, the sample holds some 150,000 clones, and more than 70% of those were seen once. The ten most abundant clones make up about 3.1% of the sample.

The rearranged chain carries TRBV29-1 and TRBJ2-7; 9 central bases correspond to TRBD1. The input for sequencing was peripheral blood, taken 28 days after the second AZD1222 dose. The sequence derives from an adult who received the AZD1222 COVID-19 vaccine. CDR3 sequence: CSVVLRDRASYEQYF. The nucleotide sequence reads TGCAGCGTTGTCCTAAGGGACAGGGCTTCCTACGAGCAGTACTTC.